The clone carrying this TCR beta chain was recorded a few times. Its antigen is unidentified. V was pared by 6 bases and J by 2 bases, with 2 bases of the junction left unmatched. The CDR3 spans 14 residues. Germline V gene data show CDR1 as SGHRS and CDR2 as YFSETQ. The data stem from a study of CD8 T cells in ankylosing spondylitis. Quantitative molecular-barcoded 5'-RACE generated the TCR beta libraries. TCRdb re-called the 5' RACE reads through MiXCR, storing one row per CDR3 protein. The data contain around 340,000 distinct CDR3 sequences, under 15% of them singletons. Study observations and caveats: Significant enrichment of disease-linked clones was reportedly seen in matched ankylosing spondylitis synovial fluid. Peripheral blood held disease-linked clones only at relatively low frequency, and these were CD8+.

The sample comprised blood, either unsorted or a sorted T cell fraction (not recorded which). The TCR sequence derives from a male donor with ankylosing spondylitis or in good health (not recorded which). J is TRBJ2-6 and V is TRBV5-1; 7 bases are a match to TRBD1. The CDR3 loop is CASTGTAGANVLTF. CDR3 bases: TGCGCCAGCACCGGGACAGCTGGGGCCAACGTCCTGACTTTC. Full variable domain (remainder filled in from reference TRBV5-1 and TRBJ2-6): KAGVTQTPRYLIKTRGQQVTLSCSPISGHRSVSWYQQTPGQGLQFLFEYFSETQRNKGNFPGRFSGRQFSNSRSEMNVSTLELGDSALYLCASTGTAGANVLTFGAGSRLTVL.